This T cell receptor beta chain was found in a study of blood T cells in healthy people across ages. This clonotype was seen only a few times. Primed by a sample-barcoded 5' primer and a J-beta primer mix, a second PCR proceeded for about 7 to 12 cycles. One entry per CDR3 protein, called by TCRdb with MiXCR from the 5' RACE reads. The sample holds more than 750,000 distinct CDR3 sequences, 25% to 30% seen once. The CDR3 is 15 residues long. A further study also used this sample, focusing on T cells of mothers and their children.

J is TRBJ2-7 and V is TRBV21-1. TRBV21-1 is tagged as a pseudogene. The receptor comes from a woman in her 40s in good health. What was sequenced was blood. CDR3 loop: CASSKPGGGSYEQYF. The DNA of the CDR3 is TGTGCCAGCAGCAAACCGGGCGGGGGCTCCTACGAGCAGTACTTC.